The TCR beta chain under discussion was sequenced for a study of blood T cell repertoires in COVID-19. Study-level background: Sites in the United States, Italy and Spain provided acute and convalescent COVID-19 samples. PBMCs, B-cell-depleted T cells, or T cells provided the cDNA or gDNA that made up the material.

As processed by the authors: Amplification of reference gene primers provided the estimated nucleated cell counts. Libraries were prepared by immunoSEQ multiplex PCR; TCRdb keeps only in-frame clonotypes and omits some of them. That table furnishes V, J and clone size, whereas the DNA furnished D and trimming. The profile shows under 60,000 clones, 87% of them singletons. CDR1 and CDR2 from the germline V gene are SGHNT and YENEEA. This CDR3 contains 16 residues. Trimming shortened V by 5 bases and J by 0 bases, and 11 bases separated the two germline ends. This clonotype was sampled from a human donor with acute or convalescent COVID-19. The donor label of this sample is uncertain. V is TRBV11-3 and J is TRBJ2-6, with D unresolved. Specimen: peripheral blood. As DNA, the CDR3 is TGTGCCAGCAGCGGGCGTACAGTCTCTGGGGCCAACGTCCTGACTTTC. Protein: CASSGRTVSGANVLTF.